This T cell receptor beta chain derives from a study of blood T cell repertoires in COVID-19. In this sample, this clone turned up once. The data were produced by immunoSEQ multiplex PCR, yet TCRdb's version contains in-frame clones alone and is incomplete. The data hold 300,000 or so clones, with approximately 90% observed a single time. This CDR3 contains 12 residues. V gave up 4 bases and J gave up 10 bases; unmatched junction bases: 6. The germline CDR1 and CDR2 sequences are LNHDA and SQIVND (reference sequence). The TCR comes from a woman between 25 and 40 years old with COVID-19, enrolled during active disease. V and J are TRBV19 and TRBJ1-2; 7 bases match TRBD1. Source material: peripheral blood. CDR3 residues: CASSKLTGVYTF. CDR3 DNA: TGTGCCAGTAGTAAACTAACAGGGGTCTACACCTTC.